This TCR beta chain was obtained from a study of OX40 agonist ivuxolimab in advanced cancers. At the level of the study: Of mixed ages from about 23 to 90 and averaging approximately 60 years, the group was roughly 85% male. Broader study findings: Partial responders at 0.1-3.0 mg/kg showed near-lowest clonal expansion. Antigens targeted by the expanded peripheral T cells were not determined.

Sequencing used immunoSEQ multiplex PCR; TCRdb keeps in-frame clones, though not all of them. The table shows tens of thousands of clones, with 91% occurring only once. As for this clone: Its specificity is not known.

The CDR3 is 20 amino acids. Germline CDR1 and CDR2: LGHNA and YSLEER. Trimming stripped 0 bases from V and 1 base from J, with 24 bases between. The clonotype comes from an adult with an advanced solid tumor such as melanoma, head and neck, liver or kidney cancer. Sequenced material: CD4+ or CD8+ T cells sorted from blood, taken in a trial of the OX40 agonist ivuxolimab. The chain employs TRBV4-3 and TRBJ1-1, with D unclear. This chain's CDR3 is CASSQERINSVAVWNTEAFF. DNA of the CDR3: TGCGCCAGCAGCCAAGAGCGTATAAATTCCGTGGCAGTATGGAACACTGAAGCTTTCTTT.